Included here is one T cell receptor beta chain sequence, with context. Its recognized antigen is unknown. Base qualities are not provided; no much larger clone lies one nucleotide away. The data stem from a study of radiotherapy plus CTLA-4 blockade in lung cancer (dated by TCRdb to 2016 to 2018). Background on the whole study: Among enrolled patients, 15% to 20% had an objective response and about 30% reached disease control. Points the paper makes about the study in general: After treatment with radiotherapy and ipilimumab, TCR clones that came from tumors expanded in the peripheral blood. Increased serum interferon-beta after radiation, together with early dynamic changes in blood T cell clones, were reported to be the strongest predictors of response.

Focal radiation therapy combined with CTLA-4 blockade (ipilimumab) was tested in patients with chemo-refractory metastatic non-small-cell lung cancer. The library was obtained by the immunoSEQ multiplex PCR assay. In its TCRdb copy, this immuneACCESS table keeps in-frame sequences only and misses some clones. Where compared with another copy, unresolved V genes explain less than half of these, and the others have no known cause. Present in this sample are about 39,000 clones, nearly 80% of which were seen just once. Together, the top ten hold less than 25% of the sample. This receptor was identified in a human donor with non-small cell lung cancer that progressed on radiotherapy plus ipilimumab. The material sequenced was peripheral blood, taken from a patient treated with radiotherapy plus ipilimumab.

The DNA sequence follows: TGTGCCAGTACCGAGGGCGGTAACTATGGCTACACCTTC. This encodes CASTEGGNYGYTF. Recombination joined TRBV6-5 with TRBJ1-2; no confident D gene assignment can be made. Via the germline V gene, CDR1 is MNHEY and CDR2 SVGAGI. The trim is 9 bases for V and 1 base for J, with a gap of 12 bases between the germline ends. The CDR3 sequence holds 13 residues, the cysteine and phenylalanine included. CDR3 DNA only is kept here, 39 bases in frame from base 1.